This TCR beta chain was observed in a study of T cells after yellow fever vaccination. Study findings and constraints: Overall, a small share of clonotypes was seen in both CD4 and CD8 compartments. Most clones from primary vaccination were detected again post-booster (almost 98% CD4, about 88% CD8).

Synthesis of TCR cDNA relied on 5'RACE template switching, which attached a universal primer site and UMIs. TCRdb used MiXCR to reprocess the 5' RACE reads, holding one entry per CDR3 protein. The top ten hold 20% to 25% of the sample, which has tens of thousands of distinct CDR3 sequences, more than 6.5% seen once. V lost 1 base, J lost 1 base, and 9 bases lay in between. CDR3 length: 15 residues. This receptor was taken from a man younger than 30 who received the YFV17D yellow fever vaccine. The sequenced sample was CD8+ T cells not binding an NS4B(214-222) dextramer, sorted from PBMCs, obtained roughly 47 days after the first yellow fever vaccination. The chain combines TRBV12-3 or TRBV12-4 with TRBJ2-3; possible D gene TRBD2, 6 bases. CDR3 sequence (DNA): TGTGCCAGCAGTTTAGGCTCGGGGGGCACAGATACGCAGTATTTT. Its translation: CASSLGSGGTDTQYF.